These T cell receptor beta chains were read from a single sample in a study of blood T cells in healthy people across ages. One entry per CDR3 protein, called by TCRdb with MiXCR from the 5' RACE reads. The sample yields approximately 680,000 distinct CDR3 sequences, about 30% seen once. Sample: blood. These receptors came from a woman over 75 in good health. The conserved cysteine and the conserved F or W are not part of the CDR3 here.

V,J,CDR3
TRBV4-2,TRBJ2-4,ASSQEGGNIQY
TRBV6-1,TRBJ1-5,ASEQGWEPQH
TRBV7-2,TRBJ2-6,ASSPRPGRGANVLT
TRBV24-1,TRBJ1-5,ATSDGGLGNQPQH
TRBV6-1,TRBJ1-4,ASRRLKGRAPNEKLF
TRBV4-2,TRBJ1-5,ASSQDWDFDQPQH
TRBV7-2,TRBJ2-7,ASSFGGVYEQY
TRBV27,TRBJ2-5,ASSSGLAVQETQC
TRBV3-1,TRBJ1-6,ASSQGGSYNSPLH
TRBV11-2,TRBJ1-2,ASRERGGNGYT
TRBV25-1,TRBJ1-2,ASSEGPTIYGYT
TRBV4-3,TRBJ2-3,ASSHAGLAGEADTQY
TRBV20-1,TRBJ2-7,SAGEDRDRAHEQY
TRBV6-1,TRBJ1-4,ASRDRFNEKLF
TRBV27,TRBJ1-4,ASSSVGRVAEKLF
TRBV7-3,TRBJ2-4,ASSLRPSGTKNIQY
TRBV12-3/TRBV12-4,TRBJ2-2,ASTLVGEGTGELF
TRBV2,TRBJ2-6,ASSRGRGESLSVNVLT
TRBV2,TRBJ2-3,ASTRRDTQY
TRBV6-5,TRBJ2-5,ASSRRTTTLETQY
TRBV9,TRBJ2-7,ASSAGGGANEQY
TRBV5-1,TRBJ1-1,ASSLGPGTGTEAF
TRBV20-1,TRBJ1-2,SAGRPFDYGYT
TRBV27,TRBJ2-2,ASASPPVDTGELF
TRBV5-1,TRBJ1-2,ASRETDYGYT
TRBV7-2,TRBJ2-1,ASTPSGEQF
TRBV20-1,TRBJ1-6,SARGANSPLH
TRBV5-1,TRBJ2-2,ASSFDTVNTGELF
TRBV20-1,TRBJ2-3,SASEQGLTDTQY
TRBV7-2,TRBJ2-7,ASSPGLTYYNEQY
TRBV7-2,TRBJ2-7,ASSFQTVYEQY
TRBV9,TRBJ2-3,ASSVGASGPSTDTQY
TRBV5-1,TRBJ2-7,ASSLNRRYEQY
TRBV20-1,TRBJ2-1,SARDRRFGNNEQF
TRBV7-3,TRBJ2-7,ASSFREGETRY
TRBV9,TRBJ1-1,ASSARVGSNTEAF
TRBV7-9,TRBJ1-5,ASSLVVGVSNQPQH
TRBV9,TRBJ2-3,ASSGIGSTDTQY
TRBV30,TRBJ1-5,AWDRGLDQPQH
TRBV7-2,NA,ASSLEAGNVETQY
TRBV20-1,TRBJ2-7,SASGLAGASYEQY
TRBV3-1,TRBJ2-4,ASSPGQADIQY
TRBV7-3,TRBJ2-1,ASSLGSSGGAYNEQF
TRBV20-1,TRBJ2-3,SARVESRSTDTQY
TRBV20-1,TRBJ2-3,SASGVLAGQGGTDTQY
TRBV20-1,TRBJ2-3,SAPPDSGGTDTQY
TRBV20-1,TRBJ1-1,SARRGGQGTAEAF
TRBV5-1,TRBJ2-5,ASSLMSMTAGETQY
TRBV4-2,TRBJ2-5,ASSRRDPGGKETQY
TRBV7-7,TRBJ2-5,ASSDSGGAQTQY
TRBV7-2,TRBJ2-6,ASSVRRGPRGGANVLT
TRBV20-1,TRBJ2-3,SGRGAGTDTQY
TRBV20-1,TRBJ1-2,SARADRGPQNYGYT
TRBV5-6,TRBJ2-5,ASSLGGGAEETQY
TRBV11-2,TRBJ2-5,ASSWSQGRETQY
TRBV20-1,TRBJ2-1,SAREGRLAAHNEQF
TRBV28,TRBJ2-7,ASSLIGRVSYEQY
TRBV29-1,TRBJ2-7,SVTRAPNEQY
TRBV5-1,TRBJ1-2,ASSFDRKVSDGYT
TRBV11-3,TRBJ1-1,ASSPQPGTEAF